This T cell receptor beta chain was observed in a study of neoadjuvant nivolumab and ipilimumab in lung cancer. Trimming stripped 3 bases from V and 0 bases from J, with 3 bases between. The CDR3 runs 11 residues. CDR1 and CDR2 (germline): DFQATT, SNEGSKA (reference sequence). Sequencing used immunoSEQ multiplex PCR; TCRdb keeps in-frame clones, though not all of them. The sample lists about 12,000 clones; approximately 96% were seen once. The source was peripheral blood, collected after neoadjuvant nivolumab, alone or with ipilimumab, at or shortly before surgery. The TCR sequence derives from an adult with non-small cell lung cancer. This chain links TRBV20-1 with TRBJ2-7, with D unclear. The CDR3 reads CSASSSYEQYF. The CDR3 nucleotides are TGCAGTGCTAGTAGCTCCTACGAGCAGTACTTC.